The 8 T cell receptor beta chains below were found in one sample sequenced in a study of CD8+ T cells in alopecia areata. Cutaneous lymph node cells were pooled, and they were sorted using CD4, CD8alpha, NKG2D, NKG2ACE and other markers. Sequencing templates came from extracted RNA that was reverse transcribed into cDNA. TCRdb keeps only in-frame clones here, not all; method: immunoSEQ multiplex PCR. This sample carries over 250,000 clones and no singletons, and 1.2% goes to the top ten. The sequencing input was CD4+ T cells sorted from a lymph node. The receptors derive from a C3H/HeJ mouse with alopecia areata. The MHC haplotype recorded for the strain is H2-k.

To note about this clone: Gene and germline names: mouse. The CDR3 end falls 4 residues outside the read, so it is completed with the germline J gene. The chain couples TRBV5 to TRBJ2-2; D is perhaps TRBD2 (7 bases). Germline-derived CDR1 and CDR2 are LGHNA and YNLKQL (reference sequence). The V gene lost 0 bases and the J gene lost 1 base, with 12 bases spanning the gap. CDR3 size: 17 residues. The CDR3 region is CASSQDERGGNTGQLYF. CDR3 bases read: TGTGCCAGCAGCCAAGATGAGAGGGGGGGAAACACCGGG.

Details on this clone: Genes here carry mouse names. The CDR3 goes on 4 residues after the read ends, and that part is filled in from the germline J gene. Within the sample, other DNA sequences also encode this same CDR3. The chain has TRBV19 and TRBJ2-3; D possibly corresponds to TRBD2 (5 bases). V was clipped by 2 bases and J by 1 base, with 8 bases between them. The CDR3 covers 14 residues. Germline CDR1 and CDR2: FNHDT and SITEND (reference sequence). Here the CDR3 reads CASSIGGGAETLYF. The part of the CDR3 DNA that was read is TGTGCCAGCAGTATTGGTGGGGGTGCAGAA.

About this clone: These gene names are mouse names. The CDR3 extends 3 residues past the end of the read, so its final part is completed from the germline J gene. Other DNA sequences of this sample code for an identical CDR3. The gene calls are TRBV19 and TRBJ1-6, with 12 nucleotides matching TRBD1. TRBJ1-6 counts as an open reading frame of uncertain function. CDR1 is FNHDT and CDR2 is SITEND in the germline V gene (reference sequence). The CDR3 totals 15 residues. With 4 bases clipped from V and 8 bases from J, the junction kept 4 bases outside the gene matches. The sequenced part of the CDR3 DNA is TGTGCCAGCAGTCGGGACAGGGGGCGGGATTCGCCC. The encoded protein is CASSRDRGRDSP. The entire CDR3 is CASSRDRGRDSPLYF.

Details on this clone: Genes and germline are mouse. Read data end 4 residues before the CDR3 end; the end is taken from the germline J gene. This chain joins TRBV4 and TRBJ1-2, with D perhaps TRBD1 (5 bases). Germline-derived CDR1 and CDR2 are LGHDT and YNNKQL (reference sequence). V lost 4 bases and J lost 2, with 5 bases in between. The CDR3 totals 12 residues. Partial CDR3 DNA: TGTGCCAGCAGCTCAGGGAACTCC. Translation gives CASSSGNS. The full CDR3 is CASSSGNSDYTF. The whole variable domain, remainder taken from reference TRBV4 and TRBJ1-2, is ETAVFQTPNYHVTQVGNEVSFNCKQTLGHDTMYWYKQDSKKLLKIMFSYNNKQLIVNETVPRRFSPQSSDKAHLNLRIKSVEPEDSAVYLCASSSGNSDYTFGSGTRLLVI.

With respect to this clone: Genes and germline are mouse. The DNA read from the CDR3 is TGTGCCAGCGGTCCCGGGACAGGGGGCGCATCCTATAATTCGCCC. Translation: CASGPGTGGASYNSP. The full-length CDR3 reads as CASGPGTGGASYNSPLYF. The gene calls are TRBV13-1 and TRBJ1-6; 12 nucleotides agree with TRBD1. The read halts 3 residues ahead of the CDR3 end, with the missing end drawn from the germline J gene. TRBJ1-6 is reported as an ORF; its role is uncertain. The CDR3 sequence is 18 residues long. V shed 7 bases, J shed 1 base, and the junction held 9 bases outside the gene matches. Per the germline V gene, CDR1 is NSHNY and CDR2 is SYGAGN.

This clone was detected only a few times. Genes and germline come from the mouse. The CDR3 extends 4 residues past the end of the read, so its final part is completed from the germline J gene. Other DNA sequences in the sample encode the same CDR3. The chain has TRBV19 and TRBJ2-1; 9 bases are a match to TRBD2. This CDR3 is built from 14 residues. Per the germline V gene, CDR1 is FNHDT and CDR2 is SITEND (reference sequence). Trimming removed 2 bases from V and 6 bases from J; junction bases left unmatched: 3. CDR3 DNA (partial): TGTGCCAGCAGTATCGGGACTGGGATTGCT. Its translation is CASSIGTGIA. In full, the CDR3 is CASSIGTGIAEQFF.

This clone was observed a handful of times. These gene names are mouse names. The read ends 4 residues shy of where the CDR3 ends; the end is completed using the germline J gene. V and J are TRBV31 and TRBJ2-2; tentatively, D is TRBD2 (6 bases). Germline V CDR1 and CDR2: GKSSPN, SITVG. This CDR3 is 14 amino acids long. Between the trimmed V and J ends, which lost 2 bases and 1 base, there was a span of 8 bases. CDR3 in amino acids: CAWSSGGNTGQLYF. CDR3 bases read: TGTGCCTGGAGTTCGGGGGGAAACACCGGG.

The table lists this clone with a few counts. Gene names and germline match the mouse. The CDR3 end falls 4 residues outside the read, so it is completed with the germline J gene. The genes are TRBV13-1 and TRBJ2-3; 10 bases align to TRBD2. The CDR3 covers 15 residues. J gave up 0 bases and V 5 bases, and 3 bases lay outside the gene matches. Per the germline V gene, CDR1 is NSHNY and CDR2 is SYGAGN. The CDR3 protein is CASRPGGASAETLYF. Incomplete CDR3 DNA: TGTGCCAGCAGACCTGGGGGGGCTAGTGCAGAA.